This paragraph covers one TCR beta chain sequence. PCR amplification relied on 60 Vbeta primers (plus 13 Jbeta primers). Some clones are missing from TCRdb's copy, which holds only in-frame ones; the method was immunoSEQ multiplex PCR. The sample consists of 100,000 to 150,000 clones, 81% of them appearing once. The entry originates in a study of cytomegalovirus exposure and HLA in healthy donors. Healthy individuals who donated bone marrow served as the donors. Germline lookup yields CDR1 SGHKS and CDR2 YYEKEE (reference sequence). CDR3 size: 16 residues. V lost 1 base, J lost 0 bases, and 6 bases stayed unmatched.

Sequenced: PBMCs. The chain employs TRBV5-5 and TRBJ1-1; TRBD1 matches 7 bases. This sequence was found in a woman between 40 and 50 years old in good health and CMV-seropositive. The CDR3 region is CASSLRGQRLNTEAFF. In DNA, the CDR3 is TGTGCCAGCAGCTTGAGGGGACAGAGGTTGAACACTGAAGCTTTCTTT.